The 6 T cell receptor beta chains reported below all come from one sample, sequenced in a study of identical twins. Each CDR3 protein is one row after TCRdb ran MiXCR on the 5' RACE reads. The sample yields about 1.7 million distinct CDR3 sequences, around 33% seen once. Specimen: cord blood. These receptors were obtained from a newborn girl in good health.

On this clonotype: A much bigger clone sits one base away, suggesting this may be a read error. This sequence joins TRBV5-1 and TRBJ2-1, with 7 bases lining up with TRBD2. Germline CDR1 is SGHRS and CDR2 is YFSETQ. This CDR3 contains 14 residues. CDR3 amino acids: CAGSLGGSNNEQFF. In DNA, the CDR3 is TGCGCCGGCAGCTTAGGCGGGAGTAACAATGAGCAGTTCTTC.

This clonotype was seen a handful of times. The chain links TRBV10-3 to TRBJ2-7; D is possibly TRBD2 (6 bases). Trimming pared 5 bases from V and 3 bases from J, leaving 8 bases between. CDR3 length equals 12 residues. The germline V gene has CDR1 ENHRY and CDR2 SYGVKD. CDR3 residues: CAISTSRYEQYF. CDR3 in DNA: TGTGCCATCAGTACTAGCCGCTACGAGCAGTACTTC.

The genes are TRBV28 and TRBJ1-6; D is uncertain. V was pared by 3 bases and J by 3 bases, with 15 bases between. Germline V gene lookup returns CDR1 MDHEN and CDR2 SYDVKM. The CDR3 is 17 amino acids. Here the CDR3 DNA reads TGTGCCAGCAGTTTGGTGTCAGGAGCGGGCTATAATTCACCCCTCCACTTT. This translates into CASSLVSGAGYNSPLHF. The full variable domain, its missing parts supplied by reference TRBV28 and TRBJ1-6, is DVKVTQSSRYLVKRTGEKVFLECVQDMDHENMFWYRQDPGLGLRLIYFSYDVKMKEKGDIPEGYSVSREKKERFSLILESASTNQTSMYLCASSLVSGAGYNSPLHFGNGTRLTVT.

In the case of this clonotype: Relative to the germline gene, one junction end is altered; a read error may explain this. The chain combines TRBV2 with TRBJ2-7, with 7 bases fitting TRBD1. Germline V gene sequence: CDR1 SNHLY, CDR2 FYNNEI. The CDR3 has 15 amino acids. The CDR3 DNA reads TGTGCCGGCAGTGAAAGGGGGCTAGGATCCTACGAGCAGTACTTC. Residues: CAGSERGLGSYEQYF.

This chain connects TRBV5-1 to TRBJ2-3; tentatively, D is TRBD2 (7 bases). Germline V gene lookup returns CDR1 SGHRS and CDR2 YFSETQ. There are 16 residues in the CDR3. Trimming left V 0 bases short and J 4 bases short, with 15 bases between. In DNA form, the CDR3 reads TGCGCCAGCAGCTTGGCCATGCGGGGGCTAGCAGATACGCAGTATTTT. Protein: CASSLAMRGLADTQYF.

The table lists this clonotype with many counts. The chain's CDR3 is CAISEGENEQFF. The CDR3 nucleotides read TGTGCCATCAGTGAGGGGGAAAATGAGCAGTTCTTC. The V call is TRBV10-3, the J call TRBJ2-1; D remains ambiguous. Germline V gene sequence: CDR1 ENHRY, CDR2 SYGVKD. The CDR3 loop spans 12 amino acids. V gave up 2 bases and J gave up 7 bases, with 6 bases separating them.